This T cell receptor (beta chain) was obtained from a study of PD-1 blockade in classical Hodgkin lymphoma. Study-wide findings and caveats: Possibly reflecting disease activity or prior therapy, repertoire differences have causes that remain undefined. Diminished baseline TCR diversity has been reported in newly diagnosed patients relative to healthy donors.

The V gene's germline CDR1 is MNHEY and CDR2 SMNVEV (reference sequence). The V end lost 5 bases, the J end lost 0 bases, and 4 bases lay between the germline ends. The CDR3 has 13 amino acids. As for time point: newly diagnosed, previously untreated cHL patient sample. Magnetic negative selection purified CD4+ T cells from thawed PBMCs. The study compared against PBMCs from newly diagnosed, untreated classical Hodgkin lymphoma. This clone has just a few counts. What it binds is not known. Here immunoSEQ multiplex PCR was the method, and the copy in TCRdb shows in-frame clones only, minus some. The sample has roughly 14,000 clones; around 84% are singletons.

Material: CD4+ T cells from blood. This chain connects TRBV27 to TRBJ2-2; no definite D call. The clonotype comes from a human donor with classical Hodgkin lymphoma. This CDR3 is CASSISNTGELFF. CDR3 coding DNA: TGTGCCAGCAGTATTTCGAACACCGGGGAGCTGTTTTTT.